This entry features one T cell receptor (beta chain) sequence. The antigen remains unidentified. These data come from a study of OX40 agonist ivuxolimab in advanced cancers. Trimming cost V 4 bases and J 3 bases, with 19 bases left between them. The germline V gene encodes CDR1 MGHRA and CDR2 YSYEKL. CDR3 size: 17 residues. Whole-study results and caveats: On average, a greater number of expanded clones characterised CD8+ T cells relative to CD4+. Relatively little clonal expansion, among the lowest observed, appeared in partial responders at 0.1-3.0 mg/kg. The investigators did not determine what antigen specificity the expanded peripheral T cells had.

The assay was immunoSEQ multiplex PCR, and TCRdb's table has in-frame clones only and misses some. The sample consists of around 84,000 clones, 70% to 85% of them appearing once. The chain recombines TRBV4-1 with TRBJ1-5, with TRBD1 as a possible D gene (6 bases). This clonotype was sampled from an adult with an advanced solid tumor such as melanoma, head and neck, liver or kidney cancer. The starting material was CD4+ or CD8+ T cells sorted from blood, obtained in a trial of the OX40 agonist ivuxolimab. CDR3 sequence: CASSLEHRVRDNQPQHF. As DNA, the CDR3 is TGCGCCAGCAGCCTCGAACACAGGGTGAGAGACAATCAGCCCCAGCATTTT.